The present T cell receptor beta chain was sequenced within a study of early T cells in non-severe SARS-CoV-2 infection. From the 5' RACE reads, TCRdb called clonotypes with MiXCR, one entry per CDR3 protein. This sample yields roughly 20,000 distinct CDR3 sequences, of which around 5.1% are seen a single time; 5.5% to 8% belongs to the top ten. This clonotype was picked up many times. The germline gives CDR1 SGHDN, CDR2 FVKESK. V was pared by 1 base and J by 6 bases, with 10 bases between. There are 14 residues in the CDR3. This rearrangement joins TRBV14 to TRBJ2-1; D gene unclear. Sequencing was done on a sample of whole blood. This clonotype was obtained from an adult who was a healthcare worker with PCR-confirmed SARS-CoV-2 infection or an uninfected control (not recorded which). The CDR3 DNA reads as TGTGCCAGCAGCCAAGTTCTCCGGGTCAATGAGCAGTTCTTC. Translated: CASSQVLRVNEQFF.